The next 5 T cell receptor beta chains were all read from a single sample in a study of CD8 T cells in Susac syndrome. The authors reverse transcribed roughly 0.45 to 1 ug RNA with random hexamers. TCRdb redid the calling of the immunoSEQ multiplex PCR reads with MiXCR, one entry per CDR3 protein. Seen here are approximately 270,000 distinct CDR3 sequences, over 85% observed once, and the top ten hold 0.065% to 0.075%. Sequencing was done on a sample of CD4+ T cells from PBMCs. The receptors here all came from a human donor with multiple sclerosis.

CDR3 coding DNA: TGTGCCTGGTCACGCGGGGGCCCGAACACTGAAGCTTTCTTT. Its protein product is CAWSRGGPNTEAFF. The chain links TRBV30 to TRBJ1-1; a possible D gene is TRBD1 (6 bases). V was clipped by 5 bases and J by 1 base, with 14 bases between them. This CDR3 is 14 amino acids long. Germline V lookup: CDR1 GTSNPN, CDR2 SVGIG (reference sequence).

The V call is TRBV30, the J call TRBJ1-6; 7 nucleotides agree with TRBD1. This CDR3 has 14 residues. Unmatched junction bases numbered 6, after V lost 5 bases and J lost 5 bases. Per the germline V gene, CDR1 is GTSNPN and CDR2 is SVGIG (reference sequence). The DNA of the CDR3 is TGTGCCTGGGCCCGGGACAGCGATAATTCACCCCTCCACTTT. Amino acids: CAWARDSDNSPLHF.

The V call is TRBV6-1, the J call TRBJ1-4, with a weak D call TRBD1 (6 bases). Between the trimmed V and J ends, which lost 7 bases and 3 bases, there was a span of 15 bases. Looked up from germline, CDR1 is MNHNS and CDR2 is SASEGT. The CDR3 sequence is 15 residues long. CDR3 sequence reads: CASTDRGAANEKLFF. The CDR3 DNA is TGTGCCAGCACCGACCGGGGGGCCGCTAATGAAAAACTGTTTTTT.

The CDR3 DNA is TGCGCCAGCAGCCAACCGGGACACCGACCCTACGAGCAGTACTTC. Encoded protein: CASSQPGHRPYEQYF. The chain couples TRBV4-1 to TRBJ2-7; D is possibly TRBD1 (6 bases). Germline V gene sequence: CDR1 MGHRA, CDR2 YSYEKL. V lost 2 bases to trimming and J lost 2 bases, with 13 bases between them. CDR3 length equals 15 residues.

The V call is TRBV2, the J call TRBJ2-5; 9 positions match TRBD1. V lost 6 bases to trimming and J lost 3 bases; unmatched junction nucleotides: 5. CDR3 length equals 14 residues. The germline V gene has CDR1 SNHLY and CDR2 FYNNEI. CDR3 DNA sequence: TGTGCCAGCAGAGCGGGACAGGGTGAAGAGACCCAGTACTTC. It encodes CASRAGQGEETQYF.